This T cell receptor (beta chain) was recovered during a study of Graves' ophthalmopathy and Graves' hyperthyroidism. General study results and limits: In predicting ophthalmopathy progression, the model reached 65% to 71% sensitivity and 72% to 80% specificity. Blood also held most thyroid clonotypes expanded above 0.001 frequency.

Beta-chain TCR CDR3 regions were amplified from RNA transcripts. The workflow started with a first-round RT-PCR run with HTBI primers and then moved on to a second-round multiplex PCR. TCRdb processed the multiplex PCR reads anew with MiXCR; each CDR3 protein has one entry. The sample has roughly 480,000 distinct CDR3 sequences; around an eighth are singletons. Remarks on this clonotype: Its antigen is unknown.

This CDR3 is 15 amino acids long. From germline, CDR1 is SGHTA and CDR2 FQGNSA. V shed 2 bases and J 6 bases; nucleotides not matched to a gene: 5. Excluded: other autoimmune disease, uncontrolled infection, pregnancy or lactation. The diagnosis combined clinical symptoms, thyroxine, TRAb, thyroid ultrasound and orbital computed tomography scans. The clonotype comes from a woman in her thirties with Graves' ophthalmopathy. The chain employs TRBV7-2 and TRBJ2-2; 8 bases agree with TRBD2. Sequencing was performed on blood. CDR3 bases: TGTGCCAGCAGCTTACCCCGGGGGGGCCCCGGGGAGCTGTTTTTT. Translation gives CASSLPRGGPGELFF.